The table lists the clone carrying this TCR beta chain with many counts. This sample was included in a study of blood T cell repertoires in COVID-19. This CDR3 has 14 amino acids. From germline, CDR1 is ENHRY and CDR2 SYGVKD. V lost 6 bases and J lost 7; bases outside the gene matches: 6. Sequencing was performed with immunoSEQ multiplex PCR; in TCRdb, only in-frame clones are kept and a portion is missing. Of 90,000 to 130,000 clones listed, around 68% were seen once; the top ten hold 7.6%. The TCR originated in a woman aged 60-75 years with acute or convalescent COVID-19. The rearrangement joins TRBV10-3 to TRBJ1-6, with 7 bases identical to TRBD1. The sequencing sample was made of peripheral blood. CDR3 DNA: TGTGCCATCAGCAGGACAGGAGAGAATTCACCCCTCCACTTT. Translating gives CAISRTGENSPLHF.